A selection of T cell receptor beta chains follows, all from one sample in a study of Ad26.COV2.S vaccination and SARS-CoV-2 variants. Some clones are missing from TCRdb's copy, which holds only in-frame ones; the method was immunoSEQ multiplex PCR. This sample has some 410,000 clones; 92% occur once, and the top ten carry under 2%. Sequenced here: peripheral blood, sampled in a trial of Ad26.COV2.S vaccine versus placebo. These receptors all stem from a person between 18 and 65 years old who received the Ad26.COV2.S COVID-19 vaccine or a placebo. The CDR3 runs from the conserved cysteine through the conserved F or W. D genes are given only for firm matches. Clone size is shown for a subset of rows, as once, few, many or a class of expanded clone.

clone size: .; D gene: .; J gene: TRBJ1-1; V gene: TRBV18; CDR3 protein: CASSPTVSVFVNTEAFF; CDR3 DNA: TGTGCCAGCTCACCAACAGTTTCAGTTTTCGTGAACACTGAAGCTTTCTTT
clone size: .; D gene: .; J gene: TRBJ1-1; V gene: TRBV30; CDR3 protein: CAWTPLGGLRVNTEAFF; CDR3 DNA: TGTGCCTGGACGCCCCTCGGGGGGCTGAGGGTGAACACTGAAGCTTTCTTT
clone size: .; D gene: .; J gene: TRBJ2-6; V gene: TRBV18; CDR3 protein: CASSPVSPLGANVLTF; CDR3 DNA: TGTGCCAGCTCACCAGTATCACCGCTCGGGGCCAACGTCCTGACTTTC
clone size: .; D gene: .; J gene: TRBJ2-2; V gene: TRBV14; CDR3 protein: CASSQEWANTGELFF; CDR3 DNA: TGTGCCAGCAGCCAAGAATGGGCGAACACCGGGGAGCTGTTTTTT
clone size: .; D gene: TRBD1; J gene: TRBJ1-6; V gene: TRBV30; CDR3 protein: CAWRSGTGYSPLHF; CDR3 DNA: TGTGCCTGGAGATCCGGGACAGGGTACTCACCCCTCCACTTT
clone size: .; D gene: .; J gene: TRBJ1-1; V gene: TRBV19; CDR3 protein: CASSIIGIGGGAHGTTEAFF; CDR3 DNA: TGTGCCAGTAGTATCATCGGGATCGGTGGGGGCGCCCACGGGACCACTGAAGCTTTCTTT
clone size: .; D gene: .; J gene: TRBJ1-1; V gene: TRBV12-3/TRBV12-4; CDR3 protein: CASSLEGATEAFF; CDR3 DNA: TGTGCCAGCAGTTTAGAAGGGGCGACTGAAGCTTTCTTT
clone size: once; D gene: .; J gene: TRBJ1-5; V gene: TRBV6-2/TRBV6-3; CDR3 protein: CASSRLQERVRNQPQHF; CDR3 DNA: TGTGCCAGCAGCCGCCTACAGGAGCGGGTGCGCAATCAGCCCCAGCATTTT
clone size: .; D gene: TRBD1; J gene: TRBJ2-7; V gene: TRBV10-1; CDR3 protein: CASSEPGQGLTYEQYF; CDR3 DNA: TGCGCCAGCAGTGAGCCGGGACAGGGGCTTACCTACGAGCAGTACTTC
clone size: .; D gene: .; J gene: TRBJ1-6; V gene: TRBV27; CDR3 protein: CASSLAGVNSPLHF; CDR3 DNA: TGTGCCAGCAGTTTAGCCGGGGTCAATTCACCCCTCCACTTT